This T cell receptor (beta chain) derives from a study of T cells expressing NK-cell markers. TCRdb reprocessed the 5' RACE reads and stores each CDR3 protein as one record, lacking DNA. The table for this sample gives 500,000 to 600,000 distinct CDR3 sequences. Material for sequencing was blood T cells: a sorted CD56 or NKG2C T cell subset, CD4+ or CD8+ T cells, or bulk PBMC T cells (not recorded which). The receptor was isolated from a man aged 18 to 29 in good health.

The CDR3 spells CASSFPGQGVAGELFF. The chain recombines TRBV7-9 with TRBJ2-2; TCRdb lists TRBD1, though no DNA is available to test this call. The CDR3 contains 16 residues. Germline loops: CDR1 SEHNR, CDR2 FQNEAQ (reference sequence).